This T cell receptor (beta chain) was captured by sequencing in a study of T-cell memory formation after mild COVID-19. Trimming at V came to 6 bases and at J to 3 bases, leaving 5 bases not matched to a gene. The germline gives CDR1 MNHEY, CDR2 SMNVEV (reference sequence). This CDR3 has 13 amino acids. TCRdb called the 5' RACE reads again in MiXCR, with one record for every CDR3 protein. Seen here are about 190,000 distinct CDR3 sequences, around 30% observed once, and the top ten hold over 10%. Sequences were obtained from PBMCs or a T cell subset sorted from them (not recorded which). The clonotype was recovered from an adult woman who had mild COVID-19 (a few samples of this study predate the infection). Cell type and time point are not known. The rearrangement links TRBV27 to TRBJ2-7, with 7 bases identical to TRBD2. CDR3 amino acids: CASSIGLGYEQYF. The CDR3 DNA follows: TGTGCCAGCAGCATTGGACTAGGCTACGAGCAGTACTTC.